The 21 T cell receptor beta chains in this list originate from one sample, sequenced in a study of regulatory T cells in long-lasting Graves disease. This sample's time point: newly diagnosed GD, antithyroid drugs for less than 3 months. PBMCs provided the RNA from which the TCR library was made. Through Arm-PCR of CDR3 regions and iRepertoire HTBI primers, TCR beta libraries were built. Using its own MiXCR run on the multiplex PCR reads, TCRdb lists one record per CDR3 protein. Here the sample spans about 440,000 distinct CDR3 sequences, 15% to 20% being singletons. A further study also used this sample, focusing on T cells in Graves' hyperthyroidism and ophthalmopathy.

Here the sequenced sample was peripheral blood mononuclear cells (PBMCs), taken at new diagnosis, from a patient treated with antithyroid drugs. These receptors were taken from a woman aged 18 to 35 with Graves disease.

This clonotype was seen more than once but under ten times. The CDR3 coding sequence is TGCGCCAGCAGCTTGACGGGAGGGCCTTACTACAATGAGCAGTTCTTC. Translated, it gives CASSLTGGPYYNEQFF. This rearrangement joins TRBV5-1 to TRBJ2-1; 8 bases line up with TRBD2. V lost 1 base to trimming and J lost 3 bases; unmatched junction nucleotides: 6. Germline values: CDR1 SGHRS, CDR2 YFSETQ. There are 16 residues in the CDR3. The variable domain in full, with the rest retrieved from reference TRBV5-1 and TRBJ2-1, is KAGVTQTPRYLIKTRGQQVTLSCSPISGHRSVSWYQQTPGQGLQFLFEYFSETQRNKGNFPGRFSGRQFSNSRSEMNVSTLELGDSALYLCASSLTGGPYYNEQFFGPGTRLTVL.

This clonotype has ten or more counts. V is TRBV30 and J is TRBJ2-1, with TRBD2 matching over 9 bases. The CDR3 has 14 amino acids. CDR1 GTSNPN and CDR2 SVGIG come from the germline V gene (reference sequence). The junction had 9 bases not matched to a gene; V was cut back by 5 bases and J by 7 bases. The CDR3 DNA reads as TGTGCCTGGGCCTCTAGCGGGATAGGAAATGAGCAGTTCTTC. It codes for CAWASSGIGNEQFF.

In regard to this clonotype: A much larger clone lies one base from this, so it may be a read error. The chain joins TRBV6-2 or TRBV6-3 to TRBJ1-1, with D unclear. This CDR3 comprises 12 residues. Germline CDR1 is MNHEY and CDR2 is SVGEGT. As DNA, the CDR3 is TGTACCAGCAGTCGAGGGAACACTGAAGCTTTCTTT. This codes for CTSSRGNTEAFF.

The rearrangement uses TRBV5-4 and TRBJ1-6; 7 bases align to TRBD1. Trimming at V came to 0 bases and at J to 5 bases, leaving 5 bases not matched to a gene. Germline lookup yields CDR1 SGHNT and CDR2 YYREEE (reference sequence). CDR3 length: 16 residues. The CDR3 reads CASSLATGTDNSPLHF. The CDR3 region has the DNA TGTGCCAGCAGCTTGGCTACCGGGACAGATAATTCACCCCTCCACTTT.

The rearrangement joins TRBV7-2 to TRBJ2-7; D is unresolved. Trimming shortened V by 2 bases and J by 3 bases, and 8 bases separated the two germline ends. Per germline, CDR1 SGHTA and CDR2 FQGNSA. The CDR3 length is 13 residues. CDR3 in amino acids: CASSLTAYYEQYF. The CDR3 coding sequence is TGTGCCAGCAGCTTAACAGCCTACTACGAGCAGTACTTC.

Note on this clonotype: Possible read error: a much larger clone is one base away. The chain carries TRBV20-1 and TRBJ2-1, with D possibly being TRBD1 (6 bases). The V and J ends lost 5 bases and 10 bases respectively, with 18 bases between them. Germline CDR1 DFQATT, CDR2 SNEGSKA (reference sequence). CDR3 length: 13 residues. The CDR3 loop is CSAYLDRTYEQFF. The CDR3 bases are TGCAGTGCTTACCTGGACAGAACCTACGAGCAGTTCTTC.

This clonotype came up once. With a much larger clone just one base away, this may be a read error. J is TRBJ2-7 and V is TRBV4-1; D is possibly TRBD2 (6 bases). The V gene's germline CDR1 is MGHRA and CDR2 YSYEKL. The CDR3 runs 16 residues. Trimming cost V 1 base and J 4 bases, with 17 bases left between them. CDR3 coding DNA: TGCGCCAGCAGCCAAGGTCAAGCTAGCGTGAAATACGAGCAGTACTTC. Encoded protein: CASSQGQASVKYEQYF.

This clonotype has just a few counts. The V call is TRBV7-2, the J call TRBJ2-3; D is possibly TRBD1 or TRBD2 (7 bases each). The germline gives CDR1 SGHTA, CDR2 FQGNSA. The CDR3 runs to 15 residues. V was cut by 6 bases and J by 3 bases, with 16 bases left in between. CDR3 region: CASSFTRGGTDTQYF. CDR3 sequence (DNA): TGTGCCAGCAGTTTCACCAGGGGGGGGACAGATACGCAGTATTTT. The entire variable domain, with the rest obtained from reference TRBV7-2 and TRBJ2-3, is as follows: GAGVSQSPSNKVTEKGKDVELRCDPISGHTALYWYRQSLGQGLEFLIYFQGNSAPDKSGLPSDRFSAERTGGSVSTLTIQRTQQEDSAVYLCASSFTRGGTDTQYFGPGTRLTVL.

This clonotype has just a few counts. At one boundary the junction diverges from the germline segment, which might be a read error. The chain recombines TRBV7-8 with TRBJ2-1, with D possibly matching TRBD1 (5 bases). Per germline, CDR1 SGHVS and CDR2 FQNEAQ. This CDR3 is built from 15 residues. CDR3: CASSLEAGWGNEQSF. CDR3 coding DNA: TGTGCCAGCAGCTTAGAGGCAGGGTGGGGCAATGAGCAGTCCTTC.

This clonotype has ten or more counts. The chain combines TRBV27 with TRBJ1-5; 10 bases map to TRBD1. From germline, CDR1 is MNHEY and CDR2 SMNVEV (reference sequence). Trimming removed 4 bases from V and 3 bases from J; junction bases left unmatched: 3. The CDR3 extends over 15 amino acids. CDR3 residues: CASSSGTGDNQPQHF. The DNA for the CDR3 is TGTGCCAGCAGTTCCGGGACAGGGGACAATCAGCCCCAGCATTTT.

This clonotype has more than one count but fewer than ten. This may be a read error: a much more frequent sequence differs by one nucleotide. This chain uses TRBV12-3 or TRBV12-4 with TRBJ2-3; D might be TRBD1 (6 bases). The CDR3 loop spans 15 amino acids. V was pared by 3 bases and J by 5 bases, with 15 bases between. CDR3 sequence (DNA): TGTGCCAGCAGTTTGGGGGCCTGGATAGGAGATACGCAGTATTTT. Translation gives CASSLGAWIGDTQYF.

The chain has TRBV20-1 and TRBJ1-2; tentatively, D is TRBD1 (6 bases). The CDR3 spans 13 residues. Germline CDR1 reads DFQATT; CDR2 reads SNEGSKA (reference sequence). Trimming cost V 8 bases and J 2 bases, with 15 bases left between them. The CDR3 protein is CSPAQGGNYGYTF. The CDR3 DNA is TGCAGTCCTGCCCAAGGGGGAAACTATGGCTACACCTTC.

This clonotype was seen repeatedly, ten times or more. The CDR3 sequence: CAISITEGETQYF. CDR3 coding DNA: TGTGCCATCAGTATCACGGAGGGAGAGACCCAGTACTTC. This chain uses TRBV10-3 with TRBJ2-5; TRBD2 might be the D (6 bases). From germline, CDR1 is ENHRY and CDR2 SYGVKD. Trimming took 5 bases from V and 4 from J, leaving 11 bases between them. The CDR3 totals 13 residues.

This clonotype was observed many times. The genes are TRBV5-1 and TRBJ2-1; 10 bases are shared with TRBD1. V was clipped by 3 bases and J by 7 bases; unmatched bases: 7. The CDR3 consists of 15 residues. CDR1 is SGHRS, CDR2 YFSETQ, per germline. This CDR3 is CASSSGQGIGNEQFF. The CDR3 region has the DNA TGCGCCAGCAGCTCGGGACAGGGGATTGGAAATGAGCAGTTCTTC.

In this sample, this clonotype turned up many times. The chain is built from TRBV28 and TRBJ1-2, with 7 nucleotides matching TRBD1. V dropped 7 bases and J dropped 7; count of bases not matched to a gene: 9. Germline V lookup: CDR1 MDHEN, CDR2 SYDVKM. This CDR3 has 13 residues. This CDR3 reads CASTDDRVFGYTF. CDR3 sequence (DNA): TGTGCCAGCACTGACGACAGGGTATTTGGCTACACCTTC.

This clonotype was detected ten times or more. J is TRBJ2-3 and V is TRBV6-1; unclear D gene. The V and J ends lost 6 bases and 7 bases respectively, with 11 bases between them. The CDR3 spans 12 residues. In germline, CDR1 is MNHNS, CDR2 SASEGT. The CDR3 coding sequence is TGTGCCAGCAGGCGAGACTTCAATACGCAGTATTTT. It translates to CASRRDFNTQYF.

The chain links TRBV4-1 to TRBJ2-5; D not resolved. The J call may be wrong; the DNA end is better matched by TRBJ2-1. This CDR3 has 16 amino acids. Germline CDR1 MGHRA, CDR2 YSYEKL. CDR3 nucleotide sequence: TGCGCCAGCAGCCAAGAACTTGCGCGCATCCGCAATGAGCAGTTCTTC. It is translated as CASSQELARIRNEQFF.

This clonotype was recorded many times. For the CDR3, the DNA is TGTGCCAGCATCGATATTAACACCGGGGAGCTGTTTTTT. The encoded protein is CASIDINTGELFF. The V call is TRBV28, the J call TRBJ2-2; D remains ambiguous. Germline V gene sequence: CDR1 MDHEN, CDR2 SYDVKM. V shed 7 bases and J shed 2 bases, with 8 bases lying between them. The CDR3 is made up of 13 amino acids. The full variable domain, rest sourced from reference TRBV28 and TRBJ2-2, is DVKVTQSSRYLVKRTGEKVFLECVQDMDHENMFWYRQDPGLGLRLIYFSYDVKMKEKGDIPEGYSVSREKKERFSLILESASTNQTSMYLCASIDINTGELFFGEGSRLTVL.

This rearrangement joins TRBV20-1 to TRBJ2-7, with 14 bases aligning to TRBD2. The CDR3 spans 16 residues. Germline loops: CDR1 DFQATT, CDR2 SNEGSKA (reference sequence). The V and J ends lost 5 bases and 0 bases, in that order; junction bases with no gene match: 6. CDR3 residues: CSAAGGLAGVSYEQYF. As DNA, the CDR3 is TGCAGTGCTGCCGGGGGACTAGCGGGAGTCTCCTACGAGCAGTACTTC.

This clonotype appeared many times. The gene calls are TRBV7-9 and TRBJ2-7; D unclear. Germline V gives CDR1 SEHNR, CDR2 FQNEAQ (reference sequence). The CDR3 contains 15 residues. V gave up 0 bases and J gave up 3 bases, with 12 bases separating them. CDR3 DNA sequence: TGTGCCAGCAGCTTAGCGTTGGGCGGAAACTACGAGCAGTACTTC. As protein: CASSLALGGNYEQYF.

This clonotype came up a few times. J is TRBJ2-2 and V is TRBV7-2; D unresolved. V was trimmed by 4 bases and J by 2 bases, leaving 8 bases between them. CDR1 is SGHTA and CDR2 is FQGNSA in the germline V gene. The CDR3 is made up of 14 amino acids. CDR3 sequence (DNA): TGTGCCAGCAGCTCTCGTAAAAACACCGGGGAGCTGTTTTTT. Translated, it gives CASSSRKNTGELFF.